The 3 T cell receptor beta chains listed next were all sequenced from one sample in a study of monozygotic twins with inflammatory bowel disease. TCRdb reanalyzed the 5' RACE reads, giving one entry per CDR3 protein sequence and no DNA. The sample totals some 400,000 distinct CDR3 sequences. Sequences were obtained from blood. The receptors here all came from a human donor with ulcerative colitis or Crohn's disease, or a healthy co-twin of an affected twin (not recorded which).

This chain joins TRBV6-5 and TRBJ2-1; TCRdb proposes TRBD2, but this gene call is untestable without DNA. CDR3 length equals 15 residues. CDR1 and CDR2 (germline): MNHEY, SVGAGI. CDR3 protein: CASSYFPSGANEQFF.

This chain connects TRBV5-1 to TRBJ1-5. The CDR3 is made up of 14 amino acids. CDR1 is SGHRS and CDR2 is YFSETQ in the germline V gene. CDR3 region: CASSYGPSNQPQHF.

V gene TRBV12-3 or TRBV12-4 combines with J gene TRBJ2-1. The length of the CDR3 is 12 residues. CDR3 protein: CASSSTNNQQFF.